This is a list of T cell receptor beta chains from one sample in a study of blood T cell repertoires in COVID-19. The method was immunoSEQ multiplex PCR; TCRdb's version includes in-frame clones alone and lacks a portion of them. The sample contains around 30,000 clones, roughly 82% of which appear only once. The specimen sequenced was peripheral blood. The source is a human donor in a cohort sampled during active COVID-19. The CDR3 runs from the conserved cysteine through the conserved F or W. Fields, in order: J gene, clone size, V gene, D gene, CDR3 protein, CDR3 DNA. The D gene is left open where the match is weak. Size is stated for part of the rows, as once, few or many counts, or as a class when the clone is expanded.

j_call: TRBJ2-1
clone_size: -
v_call: TRBV7-6
d_call: TRBD2
cdr3_aa: CASSPPAGVYNEQFF
cdr3_nt: TGTGCCAGCAGCCCCCCCGCGGGGGTTTACAATGAGCAGTTCTTC

j_call: TRBJ1-1
clone_size: -
v_call: TRBV10-3
d_call: TRBD1
cdr3_aa: CAISDWQGATEAFF
cdr3_nt: TGTGCCATCAGTGATTGGCAGGGGGCGACTGAAGCTTTCTTT

j_call: TRBJ1-2
clone_size: -
v_call: TRBV29-1
d_call: TRBD1
cdr3_aa: CSVAYLWTGMDGYTF
cdr3_nt: TGCAGCGTTGCGTATCTTTGGACAGGGATGGATGGCTACACCTTC

j_call: TRBJ1-2
clone_size: -
v_call: TRBV30
d_call: -
cdr3_aa: CAWRLRGLSGTHGYTF
cdr3_nt: TGTGCCTGGAGGCTGAGGGGACTCTCCGGAACGCATGGCTACACCTTC

j_call: TRBJ1-3
clone_size: -
v_call: TRBV6-1
d_call: -
cdr3_aa: CASSDEGEGGNTIYF
cdr3_nt: TGTGCCAGCAGTGATGAAGGGGAAGGTGGAAACACCATATATTTT

j_call: TRBJ2-5
clone_size: -
v_call: TRBV30
d_call: TRBD2
cdr3_aa: CAWSVTGGLKTQYF
cdr3_nt: TGTGCCTGGAGTGTAACGGGGGGGCTTAAGACCCAGTACTTC

j_call: TRBJ1-1
clone_size: -
v_call: TRBV11-2
d_call: -
cdr3_aa: CASSFRLEAFF
cdr3_nt: TGTGCCAGCAGCTTCCGCCTAGAAGCTTTCTTT

j_call: TRBJ2-1
clone_size: -
v_call: TRBV7-9
d_call: -
cdr3_aa: CASSLQVREVYNEQFF
cdr3_nt: TGTGCCAGCAGCTTACAGGTCAGGGAGGTCTACAATGAGCAGTTCTTC

j_call: TRBJ1-3
clone_size: -
v_call: TRBV7-9
d_call: -
cdr3_aa: CASGDMNTIYF
cdr3_nt: TGTGCCAGCGGGGACATGAACACCATATATTTT

j_call: TRBJ1-1
clone_size: -
v_call: TRBV18
d_call: TRBD1
cdr3_aa: CASSRVSTGTNTEAFF
cdr3_nt: TGTGCCAGCTCACGGGTATCGACAGGGACGAACACTGAAGCTTTCTTT

j_call: TRBJ1-6
clone_size: -
v_call: TRBV30
d_call: -
cdr3_aa: CAWNLPGGGSPLHF
cdr3_nt: TGTGCCTGGAACCTACCGGGGGGAGGGTCACCCCTCCACTTT

j_call: TRBJ1-5
clone_size: -
v_call: TRBV6-6
d_call: TRBD1
cdr3_aa: CASSQGGSQPQHF
cdr3_nt: TGTGCCAGCAGCCAGGGGGGTAGCCAGCCCCAGCATTTT

j_call: TRBJ2-5
clone_size: -
v_call: TRBV15
d_call: -
cdr3_aa: CATSSRGTETQYF
cdr3_nt: TGTGCCACCAGCAGCCGGGGGACGGAGACCCAGTACTTC

j_call: TRBJ2-7
clone_size: few
v_call: TRBV5-1
d_call: TRBD2
cdr3_aa: CASSLAGAQYEQYF
cdr3_nt: TGCGCCAGCAGCTTAGCGGGGGCCCAATACGAGCAGTACTTC

j_call: TRBJ2-1
clone_size: -
v_call: TRBV6-2/TRBV6-3
d_call: TRBD1
cdr3_aa: CASSYGHRGQFF
cdr3_nt: TGTGCCAGCAGTTACGGACACAGGGGGCAGTTCTTC

j_call: TRBJ2-5
clone_size: -
v_call: TRBV5-1
d_call: TRBD1
cdr3_aa: CASSWDRGGETQYF
cdr3_nt: TGCGCCAGCAGCTGGGACAGGGGCGGGGAGACCCAGTACTTC

j_call: TRBJ2-6
clone_size: few
v_call: TRBV9
d_call: -
cdr3_aa: CASSVTTTGANVLTF
cdr3_nt: TGTGCCAGCAGCGTCACGACTACTGGGGCCAACGTCCTGACTTTC

j_call: TRBJ1-1
clone_size: few
v_call: TRBV29-1
d_call: -
cdr3_aa: CSVEKGYTEAFF
cdr3_nt: TGCAGCGTGGAGAAGGGGTACACTGAAGCTTTCTTT

j_call: TRBJ2-2
clone_size: once
v_call: TRBV6-6
d_call: -
cdr3_aa: CASTTPTETGELFF
cdr3_nt: TGTGCCAGCACCACCCCGACAGAGACCGGGGAGCTGTTTTTT

j_call: TRBJ1-5
clone_size: -
v_call: TRBV9
d_call: -
cdr3_aa: CASSVDGQGQPQHF
cdr3_nt: TGTGCCAGCAGCGTAGACGGTCAGGGGCAGCCCCAGCATTTT

j_call: TRBJ1-5
clone_size: -
v_call: TRBV28
d_call: TRBD1
cdr3_aa: CASSPPTGGNQPQHF
cdr3_nt: TGTGCCAGCAGCCCTCCCACAGGGGGCAATCAGCCCCAGCATTTT

j_call: TRBJ1-5
clone_size: -
v_call: TRBV6-1
d_call: TRBD1
cdr3_aa: CASSEQGVWGNQPQHF
cdr3_nt: TGTGCCAGCAGTGAACAGGGGGTTTGGGGTAATCAGCCCCAGCATTTT

j_call: TRBJ2-1
clone_size: -
v_call: TRBV27
d_call: -
cdr3_aa: CASSSPQNRNEQFF
cdr3_nt: TGTGCCAGCAGTAGTCCACAGAATCGCAATGAGCAGTTCTTC

j_call: TRBJ2-7
clone_size: -
v_call: TRBV5-4
d_call: -
cdr3_aa: CASSPTDRISYEQYF
cdr3_nt: TGTGCCAGCAGCCCTACCGACAGGATCTCCTACGAGCAGTACTTC

j_call: TRBJ2-6
clone_size: -
v_call: TRBV19
d_call: -
cdr3_aa: CASSIVRSGANVLTF
cdr3_nt: TGTGCCAGTAGTATAGTTCGCTCTGGGGCCAACGTCCTGACTTTC

j_call: TRBJ2-3
clone_size: -
v_call: TRBV3-1/TRBV3-2
d_call: -
cdr3_aa: CASSPRAKTDTQYF
cdr3_nt: TGTGCCAGCAGTCCCAGGGCGAAAACAGATACGCAGTATTTT

j_call: TRBJ2-3
clone_size: -
v_call: TRBV13
d_call: -
cdr3_aa: CASSLGGGAADTQYF
cdr3_nt: TGTGCCAGCAGCTTAGGAGGGGGGGCCGCAGATACGCAGTATTTT

j_call: TRBJ1-5
clone_size: many
v_call: TRBV6-1
d_call: -
cdr3_aa: CASSEEEGTGNQPQHF
cdr3_nt: TGTGCCAGCAGTGAAGAGGAGGGGACCGGCAATCAGCCCCAGCATTTT

j_call: TRBJ1-5
clone_size: few
v_call: TRBV30
d_call: -
cdr3_aa: CAARGGLGQPQHF
cdr3_nt: TGTGCCGCCCGAGGAGGGTTAGGTCAGCCCCAGCATTTT

j_call: TRBJ2-1
clone_size: -
v_call: TRBV6-5
d_call: -
cdr3_aa: CASSYSRQGSYNEQFF
cdr3_nt: TGTGCCAGCAGTTACTCGCGGCAGGGCTCCTACAATGAGCAGTTCTTC

j_call: TRBJ1-1
clone_size: -
v_call: TRBV6-4
d_call: -
cdr3_aa: CASSESLGRHTEAFF
cdr3_nt: TGTGCCAGCAGTGAATCATTAGGGAGGCACACTGAAGCTTTCTTT

j_call: TRBJ2-1
clone_size: -
v_call: TRBV7-9
d_call: -
cdr3_aa: CASSLARGSEQFF
cdr3_nt: TGTGCCAGCAGCTTAGCCAGGGGAAGTGAGCAGTTCTTC

j_call: TRBJ1-3
clone_size: once
v_call: TRBV5-1
d_call: -
cdr3_aa: CASSHREGSGNTIYF
cdr3_nt: TGCGCCAGCAGCCACCGGGAAGGCTCTGGAAACACCATATATTTT

j_call: TRBJ2-1
clone_size: -
v_call: TRBV30
d_call: TRBD2
cdr3_aa: CAWSGTSGGFNEQFF
cdr3_nt: TGTGCCTGGAGCGGCACTAGCGGGGGCTTCAATGAGCAGTTCTTC

j_call: TRBJ2-1
clone_size: once
v_call: TRBV18
d_call: TRBD2
cdr3_aa: CASSVAGVADEQFF
cdr3_nt: TGTGCCAGCTCAGTAGCGGGGGTGGCCGATGAGCAGTTCTTC

j_call: TRBJ2-7
clone_size: -
v_call: TRBV5-6
d_call: TRBD1
cdr3_aa: CASSGTDTYEQYF
cdr3_nt: TGTGCCAGCAGCGGGACAGATACCTACGAGCAGTACTTC

j_call: TRBJ2-3
clone_size: -
v_call: TRBV7-8
d_call: TRBD1
cdr3_aa: CASSLLVRGTGITDTQYF
cdr3_nt: TGTGCCAGCAGCTTACTGGTACGGGGGACAGGGATTACAGATACGCAGTATTTT

j_call: TRBJ1-4
clone_size: few
v_call: TRBV5-1
d_call: TRBD1
cdr3_aa: CASSLVGGQGAGKLFF
cdr3_nt: TGCGCCAGCAGCTTGGTTGGGGGACAGGGGGCCGGAAAACTGTTTTTT

j_call: TRBJ1-2
clone_size: -
v_call: TRBV24-1
d_call: TRBD1
cdr3_aa: CATSDGQGRHTF
cdr3_nt: TGTGCCACCAGTGATGGACAGGGGAGGCACACCTTC

j_call: TRBJ1-6
clone_size: once
v_call: TRBV6-5
d_call: TRBD1
cdr3_aa: CASSPAQQTGLHF
cdr3_nt: TGTGCCAGCAGTCCTGCCCAGCAGACAGGGCTCCACTTT

j_call: TRBJ2-5
clone_size: -
v_call: TRBV6-1
d_call: TRBD2
cdr3_aa: CASSPLWGGDETQYF
cdr3_nt: TGTGCCAGCAGTCCACTGTGGGGGGGGGATGAGACCCAGTACTTC

j_call: TRBJ1-1
clone_size: -
v_call: TRBV29-1
d_call: -
cdr3_aa: CSVDITGYTEAFF
cdr3_nt: TGCAGCGTTGACATTACAGGATACACTGAAGCTTTCTTT